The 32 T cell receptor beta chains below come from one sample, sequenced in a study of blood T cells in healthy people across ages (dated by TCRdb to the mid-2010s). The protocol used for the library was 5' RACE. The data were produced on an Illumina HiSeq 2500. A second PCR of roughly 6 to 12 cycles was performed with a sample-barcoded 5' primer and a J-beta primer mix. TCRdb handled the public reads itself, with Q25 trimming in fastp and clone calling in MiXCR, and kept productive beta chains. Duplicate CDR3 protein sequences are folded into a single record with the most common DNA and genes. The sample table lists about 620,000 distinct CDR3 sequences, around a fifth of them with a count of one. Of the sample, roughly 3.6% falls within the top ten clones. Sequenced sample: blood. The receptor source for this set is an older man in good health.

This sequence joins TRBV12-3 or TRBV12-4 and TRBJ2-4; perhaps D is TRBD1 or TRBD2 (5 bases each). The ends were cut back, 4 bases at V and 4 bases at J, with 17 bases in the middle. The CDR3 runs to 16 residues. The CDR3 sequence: CASSSSLEGSKNIQYF. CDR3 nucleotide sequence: TGTGCCAGCAGTTCATCCCTTGAGGGGTCGAAAAACATTCAGTACTTC.

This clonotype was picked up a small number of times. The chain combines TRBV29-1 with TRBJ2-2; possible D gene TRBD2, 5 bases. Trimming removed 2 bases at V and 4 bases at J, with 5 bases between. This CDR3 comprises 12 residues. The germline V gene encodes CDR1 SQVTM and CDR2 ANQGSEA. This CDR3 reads CSVERGTGELFF. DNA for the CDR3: TGCAGCGTTGAACGGGGCACCGGGGAGCTGTTTTTT.

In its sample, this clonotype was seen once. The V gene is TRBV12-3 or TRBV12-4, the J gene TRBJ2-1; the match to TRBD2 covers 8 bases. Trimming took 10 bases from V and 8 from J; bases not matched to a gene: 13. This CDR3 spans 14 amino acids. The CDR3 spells CATSTSGLSYEQFF. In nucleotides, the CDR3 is TGTGCCACCTCAACTAGCGGACTATCTTATGAGCAGTTCTTC.

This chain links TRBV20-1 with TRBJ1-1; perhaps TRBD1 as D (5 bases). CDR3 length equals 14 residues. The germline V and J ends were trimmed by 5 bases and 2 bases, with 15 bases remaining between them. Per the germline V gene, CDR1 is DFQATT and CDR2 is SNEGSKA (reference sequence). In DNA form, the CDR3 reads TGCAGTGCTCCTAAAAGGGGTAACAACACTGAAGCTTTCTTT. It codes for CSAPKRGNNTEAFF.

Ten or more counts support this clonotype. CDR3 bases: TGTGCCAGCAGCACCTCGACAGGGGTCTACGAGCAGTACTTC. It translates to CASSTSTGVYEQYF. V is TRBV28 and J is TRBJ2-7, with TRBD1 identical over 8 bases. This CDR3 is 14 amino acids long. The V segment lost 6 bases and the J segment 3 bases; nucleotides outside the gene matches: 7. CDR1 and CDR2 (germline): MDHEN, SYDVKM.

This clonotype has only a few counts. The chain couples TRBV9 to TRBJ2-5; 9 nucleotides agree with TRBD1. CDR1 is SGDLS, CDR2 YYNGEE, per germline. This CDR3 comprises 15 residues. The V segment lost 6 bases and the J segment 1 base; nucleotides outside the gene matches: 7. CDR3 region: CASTGTGHTQETQYF. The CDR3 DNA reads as TGTGCCAGCACTGGGACAGGGCACACCCAAGAGACCCAGTACTTC. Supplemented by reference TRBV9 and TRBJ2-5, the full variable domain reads DSGVTQTPKHLITATGQRVTLRCSPRSGDLSVYWYQQSLDQGLQFLIQYYNGEERAKGNILERFSAQQFPDLHSELNLSSLELGDSALYFCASTGTGHTQETQYFGPGTRLLVL.

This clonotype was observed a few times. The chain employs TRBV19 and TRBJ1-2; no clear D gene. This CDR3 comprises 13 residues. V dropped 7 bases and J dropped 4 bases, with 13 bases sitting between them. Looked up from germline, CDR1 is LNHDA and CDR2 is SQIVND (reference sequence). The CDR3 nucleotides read TGTGCCAGTACCCCGGGCAGCGCCTATGGCTACACCTTC. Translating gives CASTPGSAYGYTF.

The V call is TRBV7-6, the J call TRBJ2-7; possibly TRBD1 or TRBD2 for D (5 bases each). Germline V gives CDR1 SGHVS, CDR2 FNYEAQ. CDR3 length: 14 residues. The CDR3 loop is CASSPGTATYEQYV. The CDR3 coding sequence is TGTGCCAGCAGCCCAGGGACGGCCACCTATGAGCAGTACGTC.

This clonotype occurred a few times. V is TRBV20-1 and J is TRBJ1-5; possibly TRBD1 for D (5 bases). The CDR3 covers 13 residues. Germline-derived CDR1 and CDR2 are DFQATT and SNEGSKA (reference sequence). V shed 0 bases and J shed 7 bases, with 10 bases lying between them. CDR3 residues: CSARDQGRQPQHF. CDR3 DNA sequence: TGCAGTGCTAGAGATCAGGGAAGGCAGCCCCAGCATTTT.

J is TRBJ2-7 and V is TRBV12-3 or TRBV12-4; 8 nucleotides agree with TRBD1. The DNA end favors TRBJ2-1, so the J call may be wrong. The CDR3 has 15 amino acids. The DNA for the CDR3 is TGTGCCAGCAGTTTCGGACAGGGACCCCAAAATGAGCAGTTCTTC. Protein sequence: CASSFGQGPQNEQFF.

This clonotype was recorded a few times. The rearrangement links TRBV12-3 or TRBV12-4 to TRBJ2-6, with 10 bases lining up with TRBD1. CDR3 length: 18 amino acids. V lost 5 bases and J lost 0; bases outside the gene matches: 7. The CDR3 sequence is CASSRRTGGGSGANVLTF. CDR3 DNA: TGTGCCAGCAGTCGCCGGACAGGGGGTGGCTCTGGGGCCAACGTCCTGACTTTC.

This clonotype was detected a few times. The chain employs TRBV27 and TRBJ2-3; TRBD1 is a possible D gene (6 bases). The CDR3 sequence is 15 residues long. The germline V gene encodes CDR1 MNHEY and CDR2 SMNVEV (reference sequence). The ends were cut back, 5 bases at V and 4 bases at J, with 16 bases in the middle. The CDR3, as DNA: TGTGCCAGCAGTGGGGGCGTCCCGGGACCAGATACGCAGTATTTT. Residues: CASSGGVPGPDTQYF.

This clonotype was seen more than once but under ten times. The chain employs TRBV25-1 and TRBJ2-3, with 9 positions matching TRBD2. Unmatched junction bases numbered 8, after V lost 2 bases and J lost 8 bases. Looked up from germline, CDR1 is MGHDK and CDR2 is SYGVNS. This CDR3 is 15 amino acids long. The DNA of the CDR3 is TGTGCCAGCAGTGAACCAGGCGGGAGGGGTGTTACGCAGTATTTT. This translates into CASSEPGGRGVTQYF.

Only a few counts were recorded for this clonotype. Written as DNA, the CDR3 is TGTGCCAGCAGTTACTCGTCCGGGAGATCGGATGGTGAGCAGTTCTTC. Protein: CASSYSSGRSDGEQFF. The chain is built from TRBV6-2 or TRBV6-3 and TRBJ2-1; D perhaps matches TRBD2 (6 bases). The ends were cut back, 0 bases at V and 9 bases at J, with 18 bases in the middle. In germline, CDR1 is MNHEY, CDR2 SVGEGT. This CDR3 is built from 16 residues.

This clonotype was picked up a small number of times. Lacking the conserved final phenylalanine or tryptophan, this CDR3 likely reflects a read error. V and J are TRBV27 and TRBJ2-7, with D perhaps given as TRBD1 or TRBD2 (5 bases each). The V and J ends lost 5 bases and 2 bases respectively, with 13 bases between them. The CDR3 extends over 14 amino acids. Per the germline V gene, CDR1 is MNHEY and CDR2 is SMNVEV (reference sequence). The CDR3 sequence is CASSRGDGTYEQYL. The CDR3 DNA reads TGTGCCAGCAGTAGAGGGGACGGAACCTACGAGCAGTACCTC.

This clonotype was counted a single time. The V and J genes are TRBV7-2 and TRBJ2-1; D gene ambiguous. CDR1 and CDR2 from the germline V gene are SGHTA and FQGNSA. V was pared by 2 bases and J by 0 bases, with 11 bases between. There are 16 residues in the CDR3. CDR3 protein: CASSLTSDSSYNEQFF. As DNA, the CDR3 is TGTGCCAGCAGCTTAACCAGCGATAGCTCCTACAATGAGCAGTTCTTC. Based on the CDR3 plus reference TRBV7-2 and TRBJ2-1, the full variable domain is GAGVSQSPSNKVTEKGKDVELRCDPISGHTALYWYRQSLGQGLEFLIYFQGNSAPDKSGLPSDRFSAERTGGSVSTLTIQRTQQEDSAVYLCASSLTSDSSYNEQFFGPGTRLTVL.

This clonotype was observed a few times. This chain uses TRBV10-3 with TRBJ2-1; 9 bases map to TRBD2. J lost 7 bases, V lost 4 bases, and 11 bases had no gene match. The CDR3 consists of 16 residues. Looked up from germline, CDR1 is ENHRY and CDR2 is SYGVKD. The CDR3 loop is CAISGPQGLAMNEQFF. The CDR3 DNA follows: TGTGCCATCAGTGGACCCCAAGGACTAGCGATGAATGAGCAGTTCTTC.

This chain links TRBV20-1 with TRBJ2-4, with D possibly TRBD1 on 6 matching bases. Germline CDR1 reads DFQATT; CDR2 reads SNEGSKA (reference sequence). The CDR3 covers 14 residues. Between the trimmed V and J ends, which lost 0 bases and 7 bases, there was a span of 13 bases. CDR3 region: CSARDTQGQNIQYF. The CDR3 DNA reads TGCAGTGCTAGAGATACGCAGGGGCAGAACATTCAGTACTTC.

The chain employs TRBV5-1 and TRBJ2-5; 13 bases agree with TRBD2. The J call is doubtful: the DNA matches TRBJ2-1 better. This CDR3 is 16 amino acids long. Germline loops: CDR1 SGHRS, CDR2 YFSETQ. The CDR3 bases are TGCGCCAGCAGCTACCCGACTAGCGGGAGGAGGGATGAGCAGTTCTTC. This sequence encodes CASSYPTSGRRDEQFF.

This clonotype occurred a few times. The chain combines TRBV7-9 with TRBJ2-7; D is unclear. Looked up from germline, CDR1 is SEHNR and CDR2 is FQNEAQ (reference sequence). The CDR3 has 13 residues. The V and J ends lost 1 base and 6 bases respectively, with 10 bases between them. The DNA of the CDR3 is TGTGCCAGCAGCTTAGATGGCGTCTCCGAGCAGTACTTC. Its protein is CASSLDGVSEQYF.

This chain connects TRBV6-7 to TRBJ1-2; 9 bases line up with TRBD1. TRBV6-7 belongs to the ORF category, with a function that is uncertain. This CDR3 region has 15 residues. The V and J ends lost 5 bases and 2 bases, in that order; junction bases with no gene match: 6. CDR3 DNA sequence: TGTGCCAGCAGTAGAGAAACAGGGGGCAACTATGGCTACACCTTC. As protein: CASSRETGGNYGYTF.

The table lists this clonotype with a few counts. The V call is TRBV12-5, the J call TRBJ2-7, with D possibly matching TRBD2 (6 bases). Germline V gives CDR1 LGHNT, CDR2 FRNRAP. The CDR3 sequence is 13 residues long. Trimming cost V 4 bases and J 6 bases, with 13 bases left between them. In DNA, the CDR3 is TGTGCTAGTGGTTCCTTGGGGAGGAGCGAGCAGTACTTC. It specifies CASGSLGRSEQYF.

CDR3: CASSPNPSGSEQYF. CDR3 nucleotide sequence: TGTGCCAGCAGTCCCAACCCTAGCGGGAGTGAGCAGTACTTC. This sequence joins TRBV12-3 or TRBV12-4 and TRBJ2-7; the match to TRBD2 covers 10 bases. The CDR3 covers 14 residues. The V segment lost 5 bases and the J segment 7 bases; nucleotides outside the gene matches: 8.

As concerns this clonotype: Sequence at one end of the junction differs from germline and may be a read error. The CDR3 here is CASSARGVWSTETFF. The DNA for the CDR3 is TGCGCCAGCAGCGCCAGGGGGGTATGGAGCACTGAAACTTTCTTT. This rearrangement joins TRBV4-1 to TRBJ1-1; 7 bases are shared with TRBD1. This CDR3 is 15 amino acids long. Per the germline V gene, CDR1 is MGHRA and CDR2 is YSYEKL.

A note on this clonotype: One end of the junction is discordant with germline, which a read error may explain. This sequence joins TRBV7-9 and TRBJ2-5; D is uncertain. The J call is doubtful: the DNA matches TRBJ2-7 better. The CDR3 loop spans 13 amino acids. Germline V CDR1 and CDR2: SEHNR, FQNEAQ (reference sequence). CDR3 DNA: TGTGCCGGCAGCTTAGGTGTGTGGGACGAGCAGTACTTC. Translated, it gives CAGSLGVWDEQYF.

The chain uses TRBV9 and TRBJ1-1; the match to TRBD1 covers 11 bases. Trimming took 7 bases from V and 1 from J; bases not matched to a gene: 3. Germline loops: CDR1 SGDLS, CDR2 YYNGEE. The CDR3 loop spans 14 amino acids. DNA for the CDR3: TGTGCCAGCGGGACAGGGGGTCGGAACACTGAAGCTTTCTTT. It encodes CASGTGGRNTEAFF.

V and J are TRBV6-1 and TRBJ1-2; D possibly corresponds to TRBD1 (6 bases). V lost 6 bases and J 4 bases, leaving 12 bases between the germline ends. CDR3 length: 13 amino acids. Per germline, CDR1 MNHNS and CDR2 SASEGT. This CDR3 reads CASRTGTTYGYTF. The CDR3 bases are TGTGCCAGCAGAACAGGGACCACCTATGGCTACACCTTC.

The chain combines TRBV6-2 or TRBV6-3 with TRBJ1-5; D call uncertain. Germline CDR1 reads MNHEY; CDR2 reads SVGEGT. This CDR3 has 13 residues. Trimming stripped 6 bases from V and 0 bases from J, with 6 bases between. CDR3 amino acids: CASRFNSNQPQHF. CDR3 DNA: TGTGCCAGCAGGTTTAATAGCAATCAGCCCCAGCATTTT.

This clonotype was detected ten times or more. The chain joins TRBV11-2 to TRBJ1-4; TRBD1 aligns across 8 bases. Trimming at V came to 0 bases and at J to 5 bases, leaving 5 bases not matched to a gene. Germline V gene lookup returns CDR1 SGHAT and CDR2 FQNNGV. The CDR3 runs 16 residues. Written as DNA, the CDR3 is TGTGCCAGCAGCTTAGAGCAGGGGGCTTCGAATGAAAAACTGTTTTTT. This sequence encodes CASSLEQGASNEKLFF. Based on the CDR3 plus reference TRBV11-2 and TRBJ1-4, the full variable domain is EAGVAQSPRYKIIEKRQSVAFWCNPISGHATLYWYQQILGQGPKLLIQFQNNGVVDDSQLPKDRFSAERLKGVDSTLKIQPAKLEDSAVYLCASSLEQGASNEKLFFGSGTQLSVL.

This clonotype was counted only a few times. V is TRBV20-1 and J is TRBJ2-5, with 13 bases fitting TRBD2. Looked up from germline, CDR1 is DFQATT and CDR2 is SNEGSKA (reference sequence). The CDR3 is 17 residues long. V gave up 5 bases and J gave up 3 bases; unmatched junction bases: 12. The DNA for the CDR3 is TGCAGTGCTGGGGGGTTATCCGGACTAGCGGGAGAAGAGACCCAGTACTTC. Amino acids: CSAGGLSGLAGEETQYF.

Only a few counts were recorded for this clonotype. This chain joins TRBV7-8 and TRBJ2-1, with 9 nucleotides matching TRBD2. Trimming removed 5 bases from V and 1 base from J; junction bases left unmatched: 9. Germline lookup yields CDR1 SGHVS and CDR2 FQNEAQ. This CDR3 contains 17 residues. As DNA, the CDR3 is TGTGCCAGCAGCCCCCGGGTAGCGGGAGTTTCCTACAATGAGCAGTTCTTC. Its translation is CASSPRVAGVSYNEQFF.

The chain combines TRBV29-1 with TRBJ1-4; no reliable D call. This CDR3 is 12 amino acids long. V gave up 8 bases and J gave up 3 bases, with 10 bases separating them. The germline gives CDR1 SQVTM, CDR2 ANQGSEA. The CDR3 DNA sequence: TGCAGCTTCTCGGGAGCTAATGAAAAACTGTTTTTT. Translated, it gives CSFSGANEKLFF.